These 30 T cell receptor beta chains came from one sample sequenced in a study of identical twins. TCRdb used MiXCR to reprocess the 5' RACE reads, holding one entry per CDR3 protein. The table has some 900,000 distinct CDR3 sequences, 9% to 15% seen once; the top ten hold around 1.6%. This sample was also put to use in a study of yellow fever vaccine responses in identical twins.

Input material: PBMCs. The source of these receptors is a woman aged 18 to 35 in good health.

The V and J genes are TRBV5-6 and TRBJ2-7; TRBD2 matches 9 bases. The CDR3 consists of 14 residues. The ends lost 9 bases at V and 3 bases at J; junction bases unmatched: 10. Germline loops: CDR1 SGHDT, CDR2 YYEEEE. For the CDR3, the DNA is TGTGCCATCGGCCCGGGACTAGCCTGCTACGAGCAGTACTTC. Translating it yields CAIGPGLACYEQYF.

This rearrangement joins TRBV27 to TRBJ2-3; maybe TRBD1 (6 bases). Germline V gene sequence: CDR1 MNHEY, CDR2 SMNVEV (reference sequence). V shed 4 bases and J shed 2 bases, with 10 bases lying between them. CDR3 length: 14 residues. CDR3 amino acids: CASSYRVTTDTQYF. The CDR3 DNA is TGTGCCAGCAGTTACAGGGTTACCACAGATACGCAGTATTTT.

This clonotype was seen a few times. The rearrangement links TRBV4-1 to TRBJ2-5; D might be TRBD1 (5 bases). The V gene's germline CDR1 is MGHRA and CDR2 YSYEKL. The CDR3 loop spans 17 amino acids. V was trimmed by 0 bases and J by 0 bases, leaving 14 bases between them. CDR3 loop: CASSQDEAGPYQETQYF. The CDR3 bases are TGCGCCAGCAGCCAAGATGAGGCAGGGCCGTACCAAGAGACCCAGTACTTC.

V is TRBV4-2 and J is TRBJ2-5; D is ambiguous. The ends were cut back, 0 bases at V and 5 bases at J, with 7 bases in the middle. The CDR3 consists of 13 residues. Germline assignment: CDR1 LGHNA and CDR2 YNFKEQ. The CDR3 loop reads CASSQERDETQYF. DNA of the CDR3: TGTGCCAGCAGCCAAGAACGTGACGAGACCCAGTACTTC.

This clonotype occurred a few times. The chain couples TRBV24-1 to TRBJ1-2, with 7 bases identical to TRBD1. Germline V lookup: CDR1 KGHDR, CDR2 SFDVKD. V shed 5 bases, J shed 5 bases, and the junction held 10 bases outside the gene matches. CDR3 size: 15 residues. Here the CDR3 DNA reads TGTGCCACCAGTGGGGGGGACAGAGAAGGATATGGCTACACCTTC. This encodes CATSGGDREGYGYTF.

V gene TRBV11-2 combines with J gene TRBJ2-3; 8 positions match TRBD2. Germline CDR1 is SGHAT and CDR2 is FQNNGV. The junction had 5 bases not matched to a gene; V was cut back by 1 base and J by 5 bases. This CDR3 is 15 amino acids long. In DNA form, the CDR3 reads TGTGCCAGCAGCTTAGTCGGGGGGGCCAAAGATACGCAGTATTTT. Protein: CASSLVGGAKDTQYF.

In its sample, this clonotype was seen a few times. The chain is built from TRBV5-1 and TRBJ1-1, with TRBD1 as a possible D gene (6 bases). This CDR3 has 15 residues. CDR1 and CDR2 (germline): SGHRS, YFSETQ. V lost 5 bases and J 0 bases, leaving 14 bases between the germline ends. The CDR3 spells CASRGGDTMNTEAFF. CDR3 sequence (DNA): TGCGCCAGCAGGGGAGGGGACACGATGAACACTGAAGCTTTCTTT.

The DNA for the CDR3 is TGCGCCAGCGGCGGGACAGGGATCAGCTCCTACAATGAGCAGTTCTTC. Its protein product is CASGGTGISSYNEQFF. This chain links TRBV4-1 with TRBJ2-1; TRBD1 agrees at 9 bases. Germline assignment: CDR1 MGHRA and CDR2 YSYEKL. Trimming at V came to 8 bases and at J to 0 bases, leaving 8 bases not matched to a gene. The CDR3 runs 16 residues.

Here the CDR3 reads CSARPSGRNEQFF. The CDR3 nucleotides read TGCAGTGCTAGGCCTAGCGGGAGAAATGAGCAGTTCTTC. The rearrangement links TRBV20-1 to TRBJ2-1; 10 positions agree with TRBD2. The V and J ends lost 3 bases and 7 bases, in that order; junction bases with no gene match: 3. The V gene's germline CDR1 is DFQATT and CDR2 SNEGSKA (reference sequence). The CDR3 contains 13 residues.

The table lists this clonotype with a few counts. The chain employs TRBV7-6 and TRBJ1-6; D ambiguous. This CDR3 is built from 13 residues. Between the trimmed V and J ends, which lost 3 bases and 7 bases, there was a span of 7 bases. Germline loops: CDR1 SGHVS, CDR2 FNYEAQ. The CDR3 loop is CASSLTLNSPLHF. In nucleotides, the CDR3 is TGTGCCAGCAGCTTGACCCTAAATTCACCCCTCCACTTT.

The CDR3: CSASDRTQTGGYEQYF. The CDR3 DNA reads TGCAGTGCAAGCGACAGGACTCAGACCGGGGGATACGAGCAGTACTTC. The V and J genes are TRBV20-1 and TRBJ2-7; D is possibly TRBD1 or TRBD2 (6 bases each). V was cut by 6 bases and J by 4 bases, with 25 bases left in between. The CDR3 is 16 residues long. CDR1 DFQATT and CDR2 SNEGSKA come from the germline V gene (reference sequence).

The sample holds one count of this clonotype. This chain uses TRBV21-1 with TRBJ1-6. TRBV21-1 is a pseudogene. This CDR3 contains 15 residues. CDR3 sequence (DNA): TGTGCCAGCAGCAAACAACGGCAAATTAATTCACCCCTCCTCTTT. It codes for CASSKQRQINSPLLF.

Points on this clonotype: The junction departs from the called germline gene at one end, perhaps through a read error. V gene TRBV5-1 combines with J gene TRBJ2-4; 7 nucleotides line up with TRBD1. The CDR3 runs to 14 residues. Looked up from germline, CDR1 is SGHRS and CDR2 is YFSETQ. CDR3 sequence: CASSFGTAINIQYF. CDR3 sequence (DNA): TGCGCCAGCAGCTTCGGGACAGCCATAAACATTCAGTACTTC.

DNA of the CDR3: TGTGCCAGCAGTTTAGTAGCGGGGGGGCGGGTTGTAGAGACCCAGTACTTC. This encodes CASSLVAGGRVVETQYF. The rearrangement uses TRBV12-3 or TRBV12-4 and TRBJ2-5; 11 positions agree with TRBD2. J was trimmed by 4 bases and V by 1 base; bases with no gene match: 8. The CDR3 has 17 residues.

This clonotype was counted a few times. J is TRBJ2-3 and V is TRBV12-3 or TRBV12-4; D remains unclear. Trimming cost V 5 bases and J 2 bases, with 14 bases left between them. This CDR3 region has 15 residues. CDR3 amino acids: CASSPYGPTTDTQYF. The CDR3 DNA follows: TGTGCCAGCAGTCCCTACGGCCCTACCACAGATACGCAGTATTTT.

A few counts support this clonotype. The chain joins TRBV29-1 to TRBJ2-5; the D gene is possibly TRBD2 (6 bases). Germline V gives CDR1 SQVTM, CDR2 ANQGSEA. CDR3 length: 13 amino acids. Trimming left V 3 bases short and J 5 bases short, with 13 bases between. Written as DNA, the CDR3 is TGCAGCGTTGAGAAGCAGGGAGGTGAGACCCAGTACTTC. Amino acid sequence: CSVEKQGGETQYF.

This clonotype was detected only a few times. V usage is TRBV20-1 and J usage is TRBJ2-5; D assignment may be TRBD1 or TRBD2 (5 bases each). CDR1 and CDR2 (germline): DFQATT, SNEGSKA (reference sequence). V lost 0 bases to trimming and J lost 2 bases, with 10 bases between them. This CDR3 spans 14 amino acids. The CDR3 spells CSARDPEGQETQYF. The CDR3 coding sequence is TGCAGTGCTAGAGACCCCGAGGGGCAAGAGACCCAGTACTTC.

The gene calls are TRBV18 and TRBJ2-1, with 8 bases matching TRBD2. The CDR3 has 16 amino acids. CDR1 KGHSH and CDR2 LQKENI come from the germline V gene. V shed 2 bases and J 3 bases; nucleotides not matched to a gene: 6. CDR3 sequence: CASSPYLLADYNEQFF. Written as DNA, the CDR3 is TGTGCCAGCTCACCATATTTACTAGCGGACTACAATGAGCAGTTCTTC.

The V and J genes are TRBV6-5 and TRBJ2-5, with D hard to call. This CDR3 has 12 residues. V was pared by 5 bases and J by 7 bases, with 11 bases between. CDR1 MNHEY and CDR2 SVGAGI come from the germline V gene. The chain's CDR3 is CASSRHPGTQYF. The CDR3 nucleotides are TGTGCCAGCAGTCGTCACCCGGGGACCCAGTACTTC.

This sequence joins TRBV21-1 and TRBJ1-4. TRBV21-1 is described as a pseudogene. The CDR3 covers 13 residues. Here the CDR3 DNA reads TGTGCCAGCAGCAAAGAAGAGGAGGAAAAACTGTTTTTT. Translation gives CASSKEEEEKLFF.

This clonotype was recorded a few times. The rearrangement joins TRBV2 to TRBJ2-1; no clear D. Germline V gives CDR1 SNHLY, CDR2 FYNNEI. The CDR3 contains 15 residues. Deletions cut 4 bases from V and 4 bases from J, with 14 bases between. CDR3 sequence: CASSAVASSYNEQFF. CDR3 nucleotide sequence: TGTGCCAGCAGTGCGGTAGCAAGCTCTTACAATGAGCAGTTCTTC.

This clonotype was detected only a few times. The chain employs TRBV20-1 and TRBJ2-3; D not certain. This CDR3 comprises 12 residues. Germline V gene data show CDR1 as DFQATT and CDR2 as SNEGSKA (reference sequence). With 3 bases removed from V and 4 bases from J, the gap between germline ends came to 8 bases. The CDR3 loop is CSARDGSDTQYF. The CDR3 DNA follows: TGCAGTGCTAGGGACGGCTCAGATACGCAGTATTTT.

V and J are TRBV11-3 and TRBJ2-2; either TRBD1 or TRBD2 may supply D (6 bases each). The CDR3 is made up of 14 amino acids. Germline loops: CDR1 SGHNT, CDR2 YENEEA. Trimming took off 6 bases at V and 2 bases at J, with 10 bases between the two ends. The CDR3 nucleotides read TGTGCCAGCAGACAGGGAGGAAACACCGGGGAGCTGTTTTTT. This sequence encodes CASRQGGNTGELFF.

This clonotype was counted at least ten times. The chain couples TRBV6-1 to TRBJ2-2; D is possibly TRBD1 (6 bases). V was shortened by 8 bases and J by 0 bases, with 10 bases between the two germline ends. Germline assignment: CDR1 MNHNS and CDR2 SASEGT. The CDR3 runs to 14 residues. The CDR3 DNA reads TGTGCCAGCGGAAGGGGGACGAACACCGGGGAGCTGTTTTTT. Its translation is CASGRGTNTGELFF.

This clonotype showed up just a few times. V usage is TRBV4-1 and J usage is TRBJ2-6; D tentatively fits TRBD1 or TRBD2 (5 bases each). V dropped 1 base and J dropped 0 bases, with 10 bases sitting between them. CDR1 and CDR2 (germline): MGHRA, YSYEKL. CDR3 size: 17 residues. CDR3 loop: CASSQGVGASGANVLTF. CDR3 in DNA: TGCGCCAGCAGCCAAGGGGTCGGGGCCTCTGGGGCCAACGTCCTGACTTTC.

This clonotype was observed a few times. V is TRBV6-5 and J is TRBJ1-1; D is possibly TRBD1 (6 bases). Germline CDR1 reads MNHEY; CDR2 reads SVGAGI. The CDR3 spans 14 residues. Deletions cut 4 bases from V and 7 bases from J, with 16 bases between. The CDR3 region is CASSWVQGRGEAFF. CDR3 coding DNA: TGTGCCAGCAGTTGGGTTCAGGGGCGGGGTGAAGCTTTCTTT.

This chain links TRBV20-1 with TRBJ2-1, with 7 bases matching TRBD2. The trim removed 5 bases at V and 0 bases at J, leaving 10 bases unmatched. In germline, CDR1 is DFQATT, CDR2 SNEGSKA (reference sequence). The CDR3 consists of 16 residues. CDR3 sequence reads: CSALNPGGSSYNEQFF. The CDR3 bases are TGCAGTGCTCTCAACCCGGGGGGAAGCTCCTACAATGAGCAGTTCTTC.

V gene TRBV3-1 combines with J gene TRBJ2-7; D is perhaps TRBD1 or TRBD2 (5 bases each). Germline lookup yields CDR1 LGHDT and CDR2 YNNKEL (reference sequence). V lost 0 bases and J 6 bases, leaving 9 bases between the germline ends. The CDR3 loop spans 13 amino acids. As DNA, the CDR3 is TGTGCCAGCAGCCAAGATGCAGGGAGCGAGCAGTACGTC. Translation: CASSQDAGSEQYV.

In this sample, this clonotype turned up a few times. The V gene is TRBV6-2 or TRBV6-3, the J gene TRBJ1-5; no reliable D call. The CDR3 runs 14 residues. The germline V gene encodes CDR1 MNHEY and CDR2 SVGEGT. Deletions cut 2 bases from V and 5 bases from J, with 10 bases between. The CDR3 region is CASSYPQEYQPQHF. The CDR3 bases are TGTGCCAGCAGTTACCCTCAGGAGTATCAGCCCCAGCATTTT.

This clonotype was seen a handful of times. The rearrangement joins TRBV20-1 to TRBJ2-3, with 13 bases identical to TRBD2. With 5 bases clipped from V and 0 bases from J, the junction kept 8 bases outside the gene matches. The germline V gene has CDR1 DFQATT and CDR2 SNEGSKA (reference sequence). The CDR3 is 17 amino acids. The CDR3 is CSAWGLAGPTSTDTQYF. As DNA, the CDR3 is TGCAGTGCTTGGGGACTAGCGGGGCCCACTAGCACAGATACGCAGTATTTT.